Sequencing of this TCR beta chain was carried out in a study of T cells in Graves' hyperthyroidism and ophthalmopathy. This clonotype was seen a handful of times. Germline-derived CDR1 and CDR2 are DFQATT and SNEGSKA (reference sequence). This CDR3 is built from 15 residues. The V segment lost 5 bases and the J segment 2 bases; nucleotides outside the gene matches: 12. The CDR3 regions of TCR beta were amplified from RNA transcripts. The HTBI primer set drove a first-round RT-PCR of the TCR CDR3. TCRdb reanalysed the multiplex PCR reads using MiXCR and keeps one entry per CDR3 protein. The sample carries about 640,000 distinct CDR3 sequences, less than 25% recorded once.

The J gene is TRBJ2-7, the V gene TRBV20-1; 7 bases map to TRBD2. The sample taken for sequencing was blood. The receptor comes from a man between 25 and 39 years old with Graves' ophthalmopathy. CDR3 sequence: CSASLSGTFTYEQYF. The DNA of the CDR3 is TGCAGTGCTTCCTTGAGCGGGACTTTTACCTACGAGCAGTACTTC.